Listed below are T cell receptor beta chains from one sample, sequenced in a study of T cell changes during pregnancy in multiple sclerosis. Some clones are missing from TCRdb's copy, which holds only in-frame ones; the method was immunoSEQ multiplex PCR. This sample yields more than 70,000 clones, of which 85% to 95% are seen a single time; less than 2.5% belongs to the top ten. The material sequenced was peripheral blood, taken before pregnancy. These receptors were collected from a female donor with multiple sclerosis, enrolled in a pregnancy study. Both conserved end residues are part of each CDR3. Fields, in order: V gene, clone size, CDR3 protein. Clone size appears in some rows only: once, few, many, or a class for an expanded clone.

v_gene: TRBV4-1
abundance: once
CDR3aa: CASSQEEGVYEQYF

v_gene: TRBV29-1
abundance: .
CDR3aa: CSVGGGQWNEQYF

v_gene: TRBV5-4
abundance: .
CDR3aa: CASSPQGGAQETQYF

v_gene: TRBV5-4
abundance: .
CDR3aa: CASSLGGQGLEGYTF

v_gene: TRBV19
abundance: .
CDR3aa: CASSIDPGGSYEQYF

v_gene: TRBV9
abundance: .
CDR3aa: CASSVEYGAIGTGELFF

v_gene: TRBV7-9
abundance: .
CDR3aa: CASSAGTSGRGVETQYF

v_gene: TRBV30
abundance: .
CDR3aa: CAWDPQPGTSGRPYTDTQYF

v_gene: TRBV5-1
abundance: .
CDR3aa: CASSLGFIPDTQYF

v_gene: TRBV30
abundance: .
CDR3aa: CAWSVRGEAFF

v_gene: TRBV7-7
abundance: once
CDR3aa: CASSLELAGGPNEQFF

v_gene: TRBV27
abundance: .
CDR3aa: CASSFNRGSQPQHF

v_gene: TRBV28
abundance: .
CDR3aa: CASSFQRGPNQPQHF

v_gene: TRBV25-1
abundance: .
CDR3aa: CASSLGTGGFKNEQFF

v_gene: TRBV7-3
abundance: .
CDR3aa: CASSLLPRTSGQETQYF

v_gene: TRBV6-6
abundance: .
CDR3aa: CASSTGQLSNEQFF

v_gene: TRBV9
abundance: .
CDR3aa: CASSPSGIHTGELFF

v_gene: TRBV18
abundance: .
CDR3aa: CASSPISTGSTDTQYF

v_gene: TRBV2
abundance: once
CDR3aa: CASRNPPYKTDDYGYTF

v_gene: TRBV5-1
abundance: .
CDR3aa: CASSLGVAGGPYNEQFF

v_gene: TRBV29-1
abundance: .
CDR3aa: CSVEPPMGGYGYTF

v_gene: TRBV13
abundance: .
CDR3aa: CASSKITGPDTEAFF

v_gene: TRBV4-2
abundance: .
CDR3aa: CASSQGDRGYNEKLFF

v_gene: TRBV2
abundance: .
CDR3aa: CASRIGLAADTQYF

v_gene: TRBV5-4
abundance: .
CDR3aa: CASSRGQYNEQFF

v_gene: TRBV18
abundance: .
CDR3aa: CASSPPQGVPIYEQYF

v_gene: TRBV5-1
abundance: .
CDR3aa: CASSPRTANTEAFF

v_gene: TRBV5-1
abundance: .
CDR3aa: CASSILQETQYF

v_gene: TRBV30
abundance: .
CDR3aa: CAWTRTGGYTF

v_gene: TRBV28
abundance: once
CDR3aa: CASSSPLSPGEPYGYTF

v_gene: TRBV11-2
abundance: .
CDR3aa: CASSLEASGYYNEQFF

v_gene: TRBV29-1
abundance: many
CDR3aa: CSVRTGLESDTQYF

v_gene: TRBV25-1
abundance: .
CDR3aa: CASSVPGSNYGYTF

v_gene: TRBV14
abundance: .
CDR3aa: CASSKKLGLSYEQYF

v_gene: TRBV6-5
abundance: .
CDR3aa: CASKITGTGKRGAFF

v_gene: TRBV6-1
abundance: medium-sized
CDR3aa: CASSQGYRTEAFF

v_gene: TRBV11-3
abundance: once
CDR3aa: CASSSLAGGSTDTQYF

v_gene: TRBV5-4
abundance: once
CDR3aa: CASSLGQGGVGETQYF

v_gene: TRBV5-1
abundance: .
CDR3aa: CASSSGRGINYEQYF

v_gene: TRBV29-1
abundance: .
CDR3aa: CSAQGVASGMVPYNEQFF

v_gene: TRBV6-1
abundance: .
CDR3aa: CASLKQGDNEQFF

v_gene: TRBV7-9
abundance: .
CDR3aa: CASSLNQGRNQPQHF

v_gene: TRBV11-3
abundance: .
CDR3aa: CASSLQTGTYEQYF

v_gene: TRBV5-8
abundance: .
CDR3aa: CASRSRDRLNTEAFF

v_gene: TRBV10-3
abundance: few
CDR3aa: CAIMPQGDRNTQYF

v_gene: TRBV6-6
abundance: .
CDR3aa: CASSSFSGNADTQYF

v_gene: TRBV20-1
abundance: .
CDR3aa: CSARGEETQYF

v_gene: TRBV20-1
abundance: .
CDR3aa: CSAGGERQYF

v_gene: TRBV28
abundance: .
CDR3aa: CASSLWMRQETNTEAFF

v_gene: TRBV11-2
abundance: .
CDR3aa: CASSLGHSIRGNTIYF

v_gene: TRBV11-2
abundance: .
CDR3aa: CASSLVAGWYNEQFF